This record concerns one TCR beta chain sequence. The data belong to a study of shared clonotypes between healthy human individuals. On the study more broadly: Donors were a couple of women and three men aged 18 to 49.

Using immunoSEQ multiplex PCR, the repertoire was profiled, and TCRdb retains in-frame clones only, with some absent. The sample carries roughly 1,000,000 clones, approximately 80% recorded once. Germline V gives CDR1 DFQATT, CDR2 SNEGSKA (reference sequence). V was clipped by 6 bases and J by 7 bases, with 10 bases between them. CDR3 length equals 11 residues. The specimen was memory CD4+ T cells from PBMCs. The subset denotes: CD45RA-negative fraction. The V gene is TRBV20-1, the J gene TRBJ1-5; D unresolved. This receptor was obtained from a man aged 18-30 years in good health. Some clones in this sample may be carry-over from other donors' samples. The CDR3 spells CSARPGQPQHF. CDR3 in DNA: TGCAGTGCCCGACCCGGCCAGCCCCAGCATTTT.